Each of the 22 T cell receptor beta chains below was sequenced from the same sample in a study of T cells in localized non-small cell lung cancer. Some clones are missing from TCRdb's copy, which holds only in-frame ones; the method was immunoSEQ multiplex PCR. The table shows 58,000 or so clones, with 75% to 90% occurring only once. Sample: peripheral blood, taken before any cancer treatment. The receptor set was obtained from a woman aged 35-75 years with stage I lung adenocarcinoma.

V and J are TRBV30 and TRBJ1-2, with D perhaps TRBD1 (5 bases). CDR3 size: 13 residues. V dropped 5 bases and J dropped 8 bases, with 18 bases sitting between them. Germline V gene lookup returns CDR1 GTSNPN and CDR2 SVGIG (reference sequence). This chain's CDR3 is CAWLARGVGGYTF. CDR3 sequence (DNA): TGTGCCTGGTTGGCCCGGGGCGTAGGAGGCTACACCTTC.

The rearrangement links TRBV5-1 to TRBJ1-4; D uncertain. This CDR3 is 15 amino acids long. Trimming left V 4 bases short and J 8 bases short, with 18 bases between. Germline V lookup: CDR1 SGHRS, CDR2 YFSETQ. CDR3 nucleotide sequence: TGCGCCAGCAGCCTATCCAGGAGGCGGGAAGAAAAACTGTTTTTT. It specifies CASSLSRRREEKLFF.

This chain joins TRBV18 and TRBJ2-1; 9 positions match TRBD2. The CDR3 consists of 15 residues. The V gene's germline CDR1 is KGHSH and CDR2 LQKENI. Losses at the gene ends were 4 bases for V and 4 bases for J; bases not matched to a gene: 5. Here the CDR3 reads CASSRGAGGYNEQFF. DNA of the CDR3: TGTGCCAGCTCACGGGGAGCGGGGGGTTACAATGAGCAGTTCTTC.

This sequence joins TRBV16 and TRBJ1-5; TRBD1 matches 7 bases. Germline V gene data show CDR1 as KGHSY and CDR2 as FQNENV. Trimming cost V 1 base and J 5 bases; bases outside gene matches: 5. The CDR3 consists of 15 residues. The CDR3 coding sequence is TGTGCCAGCAGCCAATTTGGAACAGGGGATCAGCCCCAGCATTTT. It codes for CASSQFGTGDQPQHF.

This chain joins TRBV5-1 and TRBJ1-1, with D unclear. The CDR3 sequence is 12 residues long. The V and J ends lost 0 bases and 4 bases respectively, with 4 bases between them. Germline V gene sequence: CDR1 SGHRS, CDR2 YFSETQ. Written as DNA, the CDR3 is TGCGCCAGCAGCTTGGAGGGCACTGAAGCTTTCTTT. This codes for CASSLEGTEAFF.

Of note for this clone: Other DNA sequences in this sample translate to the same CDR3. CDR3 DNA: TGTGCCAGTAGTATAGGGGGACTGAACACTGAAGCTTTCTTT. This encodes CASSIGGLNTEAFF. The chain uses TRBV19 and TRBJ1-1; TRBD1 might be the D (5 bases). The CDR3 sequence is 14 residues long. Germline CDR1 and CDR2: LNHDA and SQIVND (reference sequence). V lost 1 base, J lost 0 bases, and 6 bases lay in between. Full variable domain (outside the CDR3, taken from reference TRBV19 and TRBJ1-1): DGGITQSPKYLFRKEGQNVTLSCEQNLNHDAMYWYRQDPGQGLRLIYYSQIVNDFQKGDIAEGYSVSREKKESFPLTVTSAQKNPTAFYLCASSIGGLNTEAFFGQGTRLTVV.

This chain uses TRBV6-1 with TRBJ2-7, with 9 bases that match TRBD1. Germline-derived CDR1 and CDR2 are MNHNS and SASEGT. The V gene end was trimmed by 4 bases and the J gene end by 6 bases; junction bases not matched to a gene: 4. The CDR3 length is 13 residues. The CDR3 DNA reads TGTGCCAGCAGTGGCACAGGGGGCGGCGAGCAGTACTTC. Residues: CASSGTGGGEQYF.

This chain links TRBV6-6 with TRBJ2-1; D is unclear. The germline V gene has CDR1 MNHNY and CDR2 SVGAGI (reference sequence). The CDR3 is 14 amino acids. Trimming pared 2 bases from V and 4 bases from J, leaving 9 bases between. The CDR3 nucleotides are TGTGCCAGCAGTTACCCAGGTTTATACAATGAGCAGTTCTTC. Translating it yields CASSYPGLYNEQFF.

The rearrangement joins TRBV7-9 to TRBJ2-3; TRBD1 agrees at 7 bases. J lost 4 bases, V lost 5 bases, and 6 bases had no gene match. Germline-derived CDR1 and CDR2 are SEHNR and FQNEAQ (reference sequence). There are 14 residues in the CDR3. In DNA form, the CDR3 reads TGTGCCAGCAGCCAGACAGGGCCCGCAGATACGCAGTATTTT. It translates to CASSQTGPADTQYF.

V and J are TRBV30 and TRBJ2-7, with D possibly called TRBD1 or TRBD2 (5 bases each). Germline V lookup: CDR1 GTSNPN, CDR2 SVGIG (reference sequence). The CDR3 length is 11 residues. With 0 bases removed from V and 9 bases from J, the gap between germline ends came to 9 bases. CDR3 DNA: TGTGCCTGGAGTGTCGGGGCCGGGCAGTACTTC. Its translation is CAWSVGAGQYF.

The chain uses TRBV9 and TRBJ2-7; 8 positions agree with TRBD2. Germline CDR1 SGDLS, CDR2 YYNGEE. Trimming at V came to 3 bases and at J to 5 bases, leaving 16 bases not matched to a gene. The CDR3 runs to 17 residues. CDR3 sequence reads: CASSGGSELVAGNEQYF. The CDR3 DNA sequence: TGTGCCAGCAGCGGTGGGTCCGAGTTGGTAGCGGGAAACGAGCAGTACTTC. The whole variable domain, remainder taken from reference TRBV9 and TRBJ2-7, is DSGVTQTPKHLITATGQRVTLRCSPRSGDLSVYWYQQSLDQGLQFLIQYYNGEERAKGNILERFSAQQFPDLHSELNLSSLELGDSALYFCASSGGSELVAGNEQYFGPGTRLTVT.

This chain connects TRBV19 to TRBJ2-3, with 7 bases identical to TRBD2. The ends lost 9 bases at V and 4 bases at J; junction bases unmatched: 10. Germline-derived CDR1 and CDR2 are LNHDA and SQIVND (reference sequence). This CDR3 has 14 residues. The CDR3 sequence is CARRKRGCPDTQYF. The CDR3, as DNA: TGTGCCAGACGGAAGCGGGGATGCCCAGATACGCAGTATTTT.

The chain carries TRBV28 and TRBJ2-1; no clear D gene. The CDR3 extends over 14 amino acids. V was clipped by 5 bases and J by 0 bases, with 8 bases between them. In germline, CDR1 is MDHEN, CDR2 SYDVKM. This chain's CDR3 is CASSTHLSYNEQFF. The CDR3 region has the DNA TGTGCCAGCAGTACTCACCTCTCCTACAATGAGCAGTTCTTC.

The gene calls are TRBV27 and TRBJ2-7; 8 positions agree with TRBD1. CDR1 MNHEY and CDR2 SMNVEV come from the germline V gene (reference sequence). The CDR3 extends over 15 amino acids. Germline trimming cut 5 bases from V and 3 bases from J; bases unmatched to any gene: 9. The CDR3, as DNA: TGTGCCAGCAGTGCGCTGACAGGGGCTATCTACGAGCAGTACTTC. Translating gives CASSALTGAIYEQYF.

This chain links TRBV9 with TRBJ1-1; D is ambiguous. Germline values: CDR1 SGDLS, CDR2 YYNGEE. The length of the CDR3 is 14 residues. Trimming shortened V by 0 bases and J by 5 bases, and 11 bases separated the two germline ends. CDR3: CASSVAPWQTEAFF. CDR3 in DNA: TGTGCCAGCAGCGTAGCCCCTTGGCAGACTGAAGCTTTCTTT.

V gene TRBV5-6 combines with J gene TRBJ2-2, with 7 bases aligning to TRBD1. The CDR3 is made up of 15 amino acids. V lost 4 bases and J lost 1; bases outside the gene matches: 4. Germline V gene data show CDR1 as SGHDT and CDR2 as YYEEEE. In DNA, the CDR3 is TGTGCCAGCAGCCAGGACAGGAAGAACACCGGGGAGCTGTTTTTT. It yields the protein CASSQDRKNTGELFF.

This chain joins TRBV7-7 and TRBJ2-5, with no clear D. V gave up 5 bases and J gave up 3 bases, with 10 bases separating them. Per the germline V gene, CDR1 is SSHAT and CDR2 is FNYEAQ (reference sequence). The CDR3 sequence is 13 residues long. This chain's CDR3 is CASSPRQEETQYF. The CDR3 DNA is TGTGCCAGCAGCCCAAGACAAGAAGAGACCCAGTACTTC. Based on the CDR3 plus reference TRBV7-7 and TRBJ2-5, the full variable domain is GAGVSQSPRYKVTKRGQDVTLRCDPISSHATLYWYQQALGQGPEFLTYFNYEAQPDKSGLPSDRFSAERPEGSISTLTIQRTEQRDSAMYRCASSPRQEETQYFGPGTRLLVL.

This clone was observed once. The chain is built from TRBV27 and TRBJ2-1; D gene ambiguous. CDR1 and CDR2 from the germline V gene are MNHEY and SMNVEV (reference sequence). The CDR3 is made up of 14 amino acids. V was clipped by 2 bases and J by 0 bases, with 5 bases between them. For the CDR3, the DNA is TGTGCCAGCAGTTTACAATACTCCTACAATGAGCAGTTCTTC. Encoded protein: CASSLQYSYNEQFF.

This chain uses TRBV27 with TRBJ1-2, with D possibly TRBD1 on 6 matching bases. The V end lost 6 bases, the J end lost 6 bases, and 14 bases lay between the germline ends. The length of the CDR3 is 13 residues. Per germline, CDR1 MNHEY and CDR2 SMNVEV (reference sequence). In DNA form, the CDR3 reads TGTGCCAGCAGGCCTCAGGGGAGAGATGGCTACACCTTC. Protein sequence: CASRPQGRDGYTF.

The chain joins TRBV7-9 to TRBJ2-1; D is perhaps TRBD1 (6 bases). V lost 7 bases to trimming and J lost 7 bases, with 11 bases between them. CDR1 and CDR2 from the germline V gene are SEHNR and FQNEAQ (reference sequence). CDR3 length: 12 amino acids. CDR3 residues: CASTQTGNEQFF. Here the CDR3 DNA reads TGTGCCAGCACCCAAACAGGGAATGAGCAGTTCTTC.

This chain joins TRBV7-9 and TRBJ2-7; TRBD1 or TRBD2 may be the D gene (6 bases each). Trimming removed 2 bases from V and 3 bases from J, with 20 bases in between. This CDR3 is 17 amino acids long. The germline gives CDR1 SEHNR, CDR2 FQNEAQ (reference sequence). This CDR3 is CASSLTFGGSGIYEQYF. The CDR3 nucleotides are TGTGCCAGCAGCTTAACGTTCGGGGGCTCAGGCATCTACGAGCAGTACTTC.

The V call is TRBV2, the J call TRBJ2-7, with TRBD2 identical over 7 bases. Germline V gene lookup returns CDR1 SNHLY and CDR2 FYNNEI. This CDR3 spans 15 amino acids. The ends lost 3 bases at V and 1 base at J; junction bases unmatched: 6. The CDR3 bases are TGTGCCAGCAGTGACGAGGCTAGCGGTTCCTACGAGCAGTACTTC. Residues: CASSDEASGSYEQYF.